One and the same sample provided the 32 T cell receptor beta chains below, sequenced in a study of patients and donors after allogeneic stem cell transplantation (dated by TCRdb to about 2020). Library prep was done by RT-PCR. Reads for this sample came from a NextSeq 550. The public reads were reanalyzed by TCRdb: fastp trimming at Q25, MiXCR alignment, in-frame beta chains only. Every distinct CDR3 protein forms one entry, paired with its most common genes and DNA. The sample data list 85,000 to 90,000 distinct CDR3 sequences, and roughly 52% of these were observed just once. Of the sample, about 58% falls within the top ten clones. The specimen was blood, either unsorted or a sorted T cell fraction (not recorded which). These receptors were collected from a human donor who was either an allogeneic HSCT recipient or a stem cell or donor lymphocyte infusion donor (not recorded which). It is not recorded whose cells these are; they may come from a transplant donor.

The chain recombines TRBV5-6 with TRBJ1-1; TRBD1 aligns across 8 bases. V lost 0 bases and J lost 1; bases outside the gene matches: 11. The V gene's germline CDR1 is SGHDT and CDR2 YYEEEE. This CDR3 is built from 18 residues. DNA of the CDR3: TGTGCCAGCAGCTTGGCCGGGGGAGGCAGGGGGCAGAACACTGAAGCTTTCTTT. Its protein product is CASSLAGGGRGQNTEAFF.

The chain carries TRBV12-3 or TRBV12-4 and TRBJ1-1, with D uncertain. This CDR3 has 20 amino acids. V was trimmed by 1 base and J by 0 bases, leaving 24 bases between them. The CDR3 region is CASSLGTGRPFSQMNTEAFF. The DNA of the CDR3 is TGTGCCAGCAGTTTAGGTACGGGGAGACCCTTTTCTCAAATGAACACTGAAGCTTTCTTT.

CDR3 coding DNA: TGCGCCAGCAGCCAAGATACGACAGGGCCTCAGCCCCAGCATTTT. Protein: CASSQDTTGPQPQHF. J is TRBJ1-5 and V is TRBV4-1; 7 bases are a match to TRBD1. Germline lookup yields CDR1 MGHRA and CDR2 YSYEKL. The CDR3 runs 15 residues. The ends lost 0 bases at V and 6 bases at J; junction bases unmatched: 5.

A few counts support this clonotype. The gene calls are TRBV20-1 and TRBJ1-1; 7 bases match TRBD1. The CDR3 loop spans 14 amino acids. The germline gives CDR1 DFQATT, CDR2 SNEGSKA (reference sequence). The J segment lost 7 bases and the V segment lost 2 bases, leaving 10 bases of the junction unmatched. The CDR3 loop reads CSARPGQDKGEAFF. Here the CDR3 DNA reads TGCAGTGCTAGACCTGGACAGGATAAAGGTGAAGCTTTCTTT.

The chain couples TRBV5-1 to TRBJ2-1; D might be TRBD1 (6 bases). Trimming removed 4 bases at V and 7 bases at J, with 15 bases between. This CDR3 comprises 14 residues. The germline V gene encodes CDR1 SGHRS and CDR2 YFSETQ. The DNA of the CDR3 is TGCGCCAGCAGCATTCTAGCAGGACAGAATGAGCAGTTCTTC. This gives the protein CASSILAGQNEQFF.

The chain joins TRBV12-3 or TRBV12-4 to TRBJ2-7; the match to TRBD1 covers 7 bases. Trimming removed 5 bases from V and 3 bases from J; junction bases left unmatched: 7. The CDR3 spans 14 residues. CDR3 amino acids: CASSPTGFSYEQYF. CDR3 coding DNA: TGTGCCAGCAGTCCGACAGGGTTCAGCTACGAGCAGTACTTC.

The gene calls are TRBV6-5 and TRBJ2-5; 9 nucleotides align to TRBD1. Germline V lookup: CDR1 MNHEY, CDR2 SVGAGI. V was pared by 5 bases and J by 2 bases, with 9 bases of the junction left unmatched. The CDR3 covers 16 residues. The CDR3 DNA reads as TGTGCCAGCAGTGACTTGGGACAGGGTTTTCAAGAGACCCAGTACTTC. Translating gives CASSDLGQGFQETQYF.

The chain recombines TRBV20-1 with TRBJ2-1, with D hard to call. The V gene's germline CDR1 is DFQATT and CDR2 SNEGSKA (reference sequence). The CDR3 length is 11 residues. This CDR3 reads CSPMENNEQFF. In DNA form, the CDR3 reads TGCAGCCCTATGGAGAACAATGAGCAGTTCTTC.

The rearrangement uses TRBV20-1 and TRBJ1-3; no reliable D call. The ends were cut back, 0 bases at V and 1 base at J, with 10 bases in the middle. The CDR3 length is 15 residues. Germline assignment: CDR1 DFQATT and CDR2 SNEGSKA (reference sequence). The CDR3 nucleotides read TGCAGTGCTAGAGATCTCCTAACTTCTGGAAACACCATATATTTT. Translating gives CSARDLLTSGNTIYF.

CDR3 DNA: TGCGCCAGCAGCCAAGGGACGGGGGGTTACTATGGCTACACCTTC. It yields the protein CASSQGTGGYYGYTF. This chain uses TRBV4-3 with TRBJ1-2; the D gene is possibly TRBD1 (5 bases). Trimming cost V 1 base and J 3 bases, with 12 bases left between them. Germline lookup yields CDR1 LGHNA and CDR2 YSLEER. CDR3 length: 15 amino acids.

V and J are TRBV6-2 or TRBV6-3 and TRBJ1-5, with D perhaps matching TRBD1 (6 bases). CDR3 length: 17 amino acids. Looked up from germline, CDR1 is MNHEY and CDR2 is SVGEGT. Trimming stripped 4 bases from V and 4 bases from J, with 20 bases between. The DNA of the CDR3 is TGTGCCAGCAGTTTAAAACAGGGTGGTTATATGAATCAGCCCCAGCATTTT. This encodes CASSLKQGGYMNQPQHF.

This clonotype has just a few counts. The chain is built from TRBV28 and TRBJ1-1; D call uncertain. V was shortened by 2 bases and J by 3 bases, with 4 bases between the two germline ends. Germline V gives CDR1 MDHEN, CDR2 SYDVKM. This CDR3 region has 12 residues. CDR3 in amino acids: CASSLEYTEAFF. The CDR3 DNA sequence: TGTGCCAGCAGTTTAGAATACACTGAAGCTTTCTTT.

The CDR3 coding sequence is TGTGCCAGCAGTCCCCCAGAAACACCGGGACAGGGCTCCTATGGCTACACCTTC. Protein sequence: CASSPPETPGQGSYGYTF. This chain connects TRBV25-1 to TRBJ1-2; 9 bases are shared with TRBD1. V shed 5 bases and J 4 bases; nucleotides not matched to a gene: 17. The germline CDR1 and CDR2 sequences are MGHDK and SYGVNS. CDR3 length: 18 amino acids.

This clonotype was counted only a few times. The chain joins TRBV12-3 or TRBV12-4 to TRBJ1-2; the match to TRBD1 covers 8 bases. This CDR3 is built from 14 residues. V was clipped by 3 bases and J by 6 bases; unmatched bases: 6. The DNA of the CDR3 is TGTGCCAGCAGTTTGGCGACAGGGGTAGATGGCTACACCTTC. Encoded protein: CASSLATGVDGYTF.

The chain joins TRBV7-2 to TRBJ1-2; no definite D call. This CDR3 comprises 15 residues. Looked up from germline, CDR1 is SGHTA and CDR2 is FQGNSA. V dropped 6 bases and J dropped 4 bases, with 18 bases sitting between them. The CDR3 here is CASSAQGTVFYGYTF. The DNA for the CDR3 is TGTGCCAGCAGTGCACAAGGAACAGTGTTCTATGGCTACACCTTC. Full variable domain (rest looked up from reference TRBV7-2 and TRBJ1-2): GAGVSQSPSNKVTEKGKDVELRCDPISGHTALYWYRQSLGQGLEFLIYFQGNSAPDKSGLPSDRFSAERTGGSVSTLTIQRTQQEDSAVYLCASSAQGTVFYGYTFGSGTRLTVV.

This clonotype turned up a few times. The gene calls are TRBV10-3 and TRBJ1-1, with D perhaps TRBD1 (5 bases). V shed 6 bases and J shed 1 base, with 6 bases lying between them. In germline, CDR1 is ENHRY, CDR2 SYGVKD. The length of the CDR3 is 12 residues. CDR3 region: CAISGGNTEAFF. CDR3 DNA sequence: TGTGCCATCAGCGGGGGGAACACTGAAGCTTTCTTT.

This chain joins TRBV29-1 and TRBJ2-5; D unresolved. The germline V and J ends were trimmed by 7 bases and 2 bases, with 8 bases remaining between them. The CDR3 has 11 amino acids. Germline V gene sequence: CDR1 SQVTM, CDR2 ANQGSEA. CDR3 DNA sequence: TGCAGCGCCAAGCCTCAAGAGACCCAGTACTTC. Translated, it gives CSAKPQETQYF.

The CDR3 sequence is CAWSVGPGELFF. Here the CDR3 DNA reads TGTGCCTGGAGTGTCGGTCCCGGGGAGCTGTTTTTT. The chain couples TRBV30 to TRBJ2-2, with D hard to call. The germline V gene encodes CDR1 GTSNPN and CDR2 SVGIG (reference sequence). Trimming left V 0 bases short and J 6 bases short, with 5 bases between. There are 12 residues in the CDR3.

This clonotype was picked up a small number of times. The chain employs TRBV27 and TRBJ1-1, with unresolved D. The CDR3 has 14 residues. The germline V gene has CDR1 MNHEY and CDR2 SMNVEV (reference sequence). V shed 3 bases and J shed 4 bases, with 12 bases lying between them. CDR3 region: CASSFQRRLTEAFF. CDR3 DNA sequence: TGTGCCAGCAGTTTCCAGCGCCGCCTCACTGAAGCTTTCTTT.

The chain joins TRBV19 to TRBJ1-5; 7 bases align to TRBD1. Germline-derived CDR1 and CDR2 are LNHDA and SQIVND (reference sequence). The V gene end was trimmed by 4 bases and the J gene end by 3 bases; junction bases not matched to a gene: 9. This CDR3 is built from 16 residues. CDR3 residues: CASSNKGDRDNQPQHF. DNA of the CDR3: TGTGCCAGTAGTAATAAAGGTGACAGGGACAATCAGCCCCAGCATTTT.

This clonotype was seen only a few times. This sequence joins TRBV7-2 and TRBJ1-4, with 8 bases that match TRBD1. CDR1 and CDR2 from the germline V gene are SGHTA and FQGNSA. The CDR3 extends over 16 amino acids. The junction had 8 bases not matched to a gene; V was cut back by 3 bases and J by 5 bases. The CDR3 is CASSFRARTGNEKLFF. In DNA, the CDR3 is TGTGCCAGCAGCTTTCGCGCAAGGACAGGGAATGAAAAACTGTTTTTT.

The rearrangement links TRBV5-6 to TRBJ1-2; D not certain. Germline lookup yields CDR1 SGHDT and CDR2 YYEEEE. Trimming took off 0 bases at V and 4 bases at J, with 10 bases between the two ends. There are 14 residues in the CDR3. The DNA of the CDR3 is TGTGCCAGCAGCTTGGTTCCCTGGGGCTATGGCTACACCTTC. Translation: CASSLVPWGYGYTF.

The CDR3 sequence: CASSPGTGAQDTEAFF. CDR3 nucleotides: TGTGCCAGCAGTCCCGGGACAGGGGCTCAGGACACTGAAGCTTTCTTT. The chain is built from TRBV12-3 or TRBV12-4 and TRBJ1-1; 10 bases are shared with TRBD1. Trimming at V came to 5 bases and at J to 3 bases, leaving 9 bases not matched to a gene. This CDR3 spans 16 amino acids.

CDR3 protein: CASSHNIGYEQFF. CDR3 coding DNA: TGCGCCAGCAGCCATAATATAGGCTATGAGCAGTTCTTC. The V and J genes are TRBV4-3 and TRBJ2-1; unclear D gene. Germline assignment: CDR1 LGHNA and CDR2 YSLEER. The CDR3 totals 13 residues. Trimming removed 3 bases at V and 8 bases at J, with 11 bases between.

V is TRBV10-3 and J is TRBJ1-5; unclear D gene. The V gene lost 10 bases and the J gene lost 0 bases, with 16 bases spanning the gap. Germline CDR1 and CDR2: ENHRY and SYGVKD. This CDR3 has 15 amino acids. In DNA form, the CDR3 reads TGTGCCACCGGATCTGGGGTTACTAGCAATCAGCCCCAGCATTTT. It translates to CATGSGVTSNQPQHF.

The chain uses TRBV28 and TRBJ2-7; D gene unclear. The germline V and J ends were trimmed by 1 base and 5 bases, with 6 bases remaining between them. CDR1 MDHEN and CDR2 SYDVKM come from the germline V gene. This CDR3 region has 12 residues. Here the CDR3 reads CASSLSRHEQYF. In DNA form, the CDR3 reads TGTGCCAGCAGTTTATCGCGGCACGAGCAGTACTTC.

The chain carries TRBV20-1 and TRBJ1-4, with 9 bases fitting TRBD1. Germline V gene data show CDR1 as DFQATT and CDR2 as SNEGSKA (reference sequence). This CDR3 region has 16 residues. The V segment lost 4 bases and the J segment 1 base; nucleotides outside the gene matches: 7. The CDR3 nucleotides are TGCAGTGCTACCGAGGACAGGGGAGTAACTAATGAAAAACTGTTTTTT. Protein sequence: CSATEDRGVTNEKLFF.

The chain links TRBV20-1 to TRBJ1-2; D gene ambiguous. Trimming left V 4 bases short and J 1 base short, with 13 bases between. This CDR3 contains 14 residues. The germline CDR1 and CDR2 sequences are DFQATT and SNEGSKA (reference sequence). The CDR3: CSATNPRHNYGYTF. The DNA for the CDR3 is TGCAGTGCTACTAACCCGCGGCATAACTATGGCTACACCTTC.

This clonotype was seen a handful of times. V gene TRBV9 combines with J gene TRBJ1-6; D perhaps matches TRBD1 (5 bases). The CDR3 has 18 amino acids. Trimming left V 2 bases short and J 6 bases short, with 21 bases between. The germline gives CDR1 SGDLS, CDR2 YYNGEE. The CDR3 bases are TGTGCCAGCAGCGTGTCGGGGAATCAGGGAACCTTTAATTCACCCCTCCACTTT. Residues: CASSVSGNQGTFNSPLHF.

This rearrangement joins TRBV20-1 to TRBJ1-6, with TRBD1 as a possible D gene (5 bases). Germline V gene data show CDR1 as DFQATT and CDR2 as SNEGSKA (reference sequence). With 0 bases removed from V and 10 bases from J, the gap between germline ends came to 7 bases. The CDR3 extends over 12 amino acids. The CDR3 spells CSAREWGSPLHF. The CDR3 DNA reads TGCAGTGCTAGAGAATGGGGGTCACCCCTCCACTTT.

This clonotype was counted a few times. The chain employs TRBV4-3 and TRBJ2-3; D tentatively reads TRBD1 or TRBD2 (6 bases each). The CDR3 totals 14 residues. V lost 4 bases, J lost 4 bases, and 12 bases lay in between. CDR1 is LGHNA, CDR2 YSLEER, per germline. CDR3 in DNA: TGCGCCAGCAGCCGGCGAAGGGGGGCAGATACGCAGTATTTT. Translating gives CASSRRRGADTQYF.

This chain uses TRBV4-3 with TRBJ1-2; TRBD1 aligns across 7 bases. The CDR3 spans 15 residues. Looked up from germline, CDR1 is LGHNA and CDR2 is YSLEER. V gave up 1 base and J gave up 8 bases; unmatched junction bases: 10. The CDR3 sequence is CASSQVPTGTVGYTF. CDR3 sequence (DNA): TGCGCCAGCAGCCAAGTCCCCACCGGGACAGTCGGCTACACCTTC.